The 25 T cell receptor beta chains below all came from one sample that was sequenced in a study of shared T cell receptors in the human thymus. Assay used: immunoSEQ multiplex PCR; TCRdb lists only in-frame clones, some missing. Found here are hundreds of thousands of clones, 88% of them singletons; the top ten hold over 0.008%. These sequences were also reported in another study, on human thymus T cells.

Sequences were obtained from thymocytes. These receptors were taken from a boy less than two years old with a congenital heart defect.

The chain combines TRBV19 with TRBJ2-1, with a tentative D call TRBD2 (6 bases). This CDR3 region has 16 residues. V lost 5 bases and J 0 bases, leaving 14 bases between the germline ends. CDR1 is LNHDA, CDR2 SQIVND, per germline (reference sequence). CDR3 region: CASSPLRRGSYNEQFF. The DNA of the CDR3 is TGTGCCAGTAGTCCCCTGCGGAGGGGCTCCTACAATGAGCAGTTCTTC.

This chain joins TRBV7-9 and TRBJ1-1; D is undetermined. The CDR3 runs 15 residues. V was shortened by 1 base and J by 0 bases, with 9 bases between the two germline ends. Germline-derived CDR1 and CDR2 are SEHNR and FQNEAQ (reference sequence). The CDR3 region is CASSLGTHMNTEAFF. The DNA for the CDR3 is TGTGCCAGCAGCTTAGGTACACATATGAACACTGAAGCTTTCTTT.

V and J are TRBV30 and TRBJ1-4, with D tentatively TRBD1 (5 bases). V lost 5 bases and J 3 bases, leaving 10 bases between the germline ends. CDR1 and CDR2 (germline): GTSNPN, SVGIG (reference sequence). This CDR3 contains 13 residues. The CDR3 DNA sequence: TGTGCCTGGGGGGGGGTCTCTAATGAAAAACTGTTTTTT. Protein: CAWGGVSNEKLFF.

The chain has TRBV18 and TRBJ2-7; 7 nucleotides align to TRBD2. The CDR3 runs 16 residues. The germline V gene has CDR1 KGHSH and CDR2 LQKENI. J lost 2 bases, V lost 5 bases, and 12 bases had no gene match. CDR3 nucleotides: TGTGCCAGCTCAGGAAAGGAGCGGGGCCAAACCTACGAGCAGTACTTC. Protein product: CASSGKERGQTYEQYF.

The chain has TRBV29-1 and TRBJ1-1, with a weak D call TRBD1 (5 bases). The ends were cut back, 7 bases at V and 1 base at J, with 13 bases in the middle. CDR1 SQVTM and CDR2 ANQGSEA come from the germline V gene. CDR3 size: 13 residues. The DNA of the CDR3 is TGCAGCGCCGGGGGAGGGAGGAACACTGAAGCTTTCTTT. Protein product: CSAGGGRNTEAFF.

The rearrangement joins TRBV7-9 to TRBJ1-3; D unresolved. This CDR3 is 14 amino acids long. Germline loops: CDR1 SEHNR, CDR2 FQNEAQ (reference sequence). Trimming shortened V by 2 bases and J by 8 bases, and 13 bases separated the two germline ends. CDR3 residues: CASSLIRSWDTIYF. DNA of the CDR3: TGTGCCAGCAGCTTAATAAGGAGCTGGGACACCATATATTTT.

The J gene is TRBJ2-1, the V gene TRBV7-2; the match to TRBD2 covers 9 bases. The CDR3 has 19 residues. Germline lookup yields CDR1 SGHTA and CDR2 FQGNSA. With V trimmed by 4 bases and J by 6 bases, 19 bases remained unmatched. CDR3 in DNA: TGTGCCAGCAGCTCAACCCTCGCTTATAGCGGGAGCTCCGGCAATGAGCAGTTCTTC. Protein: CASSSTLAYSGSSGNEQFF.

V is TRBV7-2 and J is TRBJ2-1; D is undetermined. V shed 6 bases and J shed 11 bases, with 14 bases lying between them. Germline V CDR1 and CDR2: SGHTA, FQGNSA. The CDR3 totals 12 residues. In nucleotides, the CDR3 is TGTGCCAGCAGACTCGAGCCCCGTAAGCAGTTCTTC. It specifies CASRLEPRKQFF.

This clone has a single count. The V call is TRBV25-1, the J call TRBJ2-1, with TRBD2 as a possible D gene (5 bases). This CDR3 has 16 amino acids. Trimming took 1 base from V and 2 from J, leaving 12 bases between them. CDR1 is MGHDK, CDR2 SYGVNS, per germline. CDR3 residues: CASSESGKGTYNEQFF. The DNA of the CDR3 is TGTGCCAGCAGTGAATCGGGGAAGGGAACCTACAATGAGCAGTTCTTC.

The CDR3 nucleotides read TGTGCCAGCAGTGATCGGTCCTACAATGAGCAGTTCTTC. Protein product: CASSDRSYNEQFF. The genes are TRBV2 and TRBJ2-1; no reliable D call. This CDR3 region has 13 residues. With 3 bases removed from V and 1 base from J, the gap between germline ends came to 4 bases. Germline CDR1 reads SNHLY; CDR2 reads FYNNEI.

The chain employs TRBV4-2 and TRBJ1-1; D gene unclear. CDR3 size: 13 residues. Trimming stripped 3 bases from V and 1 base from J, with 6 bases between. Germline V gene data show CDR1 as LGHNA and CDR2 as YNFKEQ. The CDR3 spells CASSHPENTEAFF. CDR3 DNA: TGTGCCAGCAGCCACCCAGAGAACACTGAAGCTTTCTTT.

This clone was recorded only once. The rearrangement uses TRBV4-1 and TRBJ2-1, with 10 bases fitting TRBD2. The CDR3 spans 17 residues. J lost 8 bases, V lost 1 base, and 11 bases had no gene match. The germline gives CDR1 MGHRA, CDR2 YSYEKL. CDR3 sequence reads: CASSQVPSLAGVHEQFF. Written as DNA, the CDR3 is TGCGCCAGCAGCCAAGTACCCAGTCTAGCGGGAGTTCATGAGCAGTTCTTC.

V gene TRBV20-1 combines with J gene TRBJ2-5, with a weak D call TRBD1 (6 bases). Trimming stripped 4 bases from V and 5 bases from J, with 8 bases between. The CDR3 totals 11 residues. Germline CDR1 DFQATT, CDR2 SNEGSKA (reference sequence). Here the CDR3 reads CSATDRETQYF. CDR3 nucleotides: TGCAGTGCTACCGACAGGGAGACCCAGTACTTC.

The chain uses TRBV10-3 and TRBJ2-1; 13 nucleotides agree with TRBD2. This CDR3 has 16 residues. Germline V gene data show CDR1 as ENHRY and CDR2 as SYGVKD. Germline trimming cut 7 bases from V and 6 bases from J; bases unmatched to any gene: 9. In DNA form, the CDR3 reads TGTGCCATCAACCCGAAGGGACTAGCGGGAACCAATGAGCAGTTCTTC. The encoded protein is CAINPKGLAGTNEQFF.

A single count supports this clone. The J gene is TRBJ1-2, the V gene TRBV19, with 8 positions matching TRBD1. This CDR3 comprises 16 residues. V was pared by 5 bases and J by 3 bases, with 11 bases of the junction left unmatched. Germline V lookup: CDR1 LNHDA, CDR2 SQIVND (reference sequence). CDR3 in DNA: TGTGCCAGTAGTCCCCGGGACAGGTCGGACGACTATGGCTACACCTTC. It codes for CASSPRDRSDDYGYTF.

The chain employs TRBV7-2 and TRBJ2-7; D is perhaps TRBD1 (6 bases). V gave up 5 bases and J gave up 2 bases, with 19 bases separating them. Germline CDR1 is SGHTA and CDR2 is FQGNSA. The CDR3 extends over 16 amino acids. The DNA for the CDR3 is TGTGCCAGCAGCGGCCCCGGGACACCGGACCCCTACGAGCAGTACTTC. As protein: CASSGPGTPDPYEQYF.

The chain uses TRBV4-3 and TRBJ2-5; TRBD2 agrees at 8 bases. Germline assignment: CDR1 LGHNA and CDR2 YSLEER. The CDR3 runs to 16 residues. The V gene end was trimmed by 4 bases and the J gene end by 5 bases; junction bases not matched to a gene: 12. The CDR3 loop reads CASSPRASGSDETQYF. DNA for the CDR3: TGCGCCAGCAGCCCTCGGGCTAGCGGGTCGGACGAGACCCAGTACTTC.

This clone came up once. The gene calls are TRBV29-1 and TRBJ2-7, with D perhaps matching TRBD1 (5 bases). The germline V and J ends were trimmed by 6 bases and 2 bases, with 17 bases remaining between them. CDR3 length equals 14 residues. Germline V gives CDR1 SQVTM, CDR2 ANQGSEA. CDR3 bases: TGCAGCGTGGCTGAGCAGGGTAAAGCCTACGAGCAGTACTTC. Its translation: CSVAEQGKAYEQYF.

J is TRBJ2-7 and V is TRBV29-1, with a tentative D call TRBD1 (5 bases). Trimming took off 4 bases at V and 2 bases at J, with 15 bases between the two ends. Germline V gives CDR1 SQVTM, CDR2 ANQGSEA. This CDR3 has 14 amino acids. The DNA of the CDR3 is TGCAGCGTTGGCGGACCAGGGATCGCCTACGAGCAGTACTTC. Protein: CSVGGPGIAYEQYF.

This clone was seen a single time. J is TRBJ2-3 and V is TRBV7-8, with 9 nucleotides matching TRBD2. In germline, CDR1 is SGHVS, CDR2 FQNEAQ. The CDR3 runs to 18 residues. Trimming at V came to 9 bases and at J to 3 bases, leaving 19 bases not matched to a gene. The CDR3 sequence: CASRGGGLATLGTDTQYF. The CDR3, as DNA: TGTGCCAGTCGGGGCGGGGGACTAGCCACGCTGGGGACAGATACGCAGTATTTT.

The chain uses TRBV10-3 and TRBJ2-3; 8 nucleotides line up with TRBD1. This CDR3 region has 15 residues. From germline, CDR1 is ENHRY and CDR2 SYGVKD. J gave up 4 bases and V 8 bases, and 11 bases lay outside the gene matches. This chain's CDR3 is CAIGSTGEGADTQYF. CDR3 sequence (DNA): TGTGCCATCGGCTCGACAGGGGAAGGGGCAGATACGCAGTATTTT.

The V and J genes are TRBV2 and TRBJ1-1, with 8 nucleotides matching TRBD1. The germline gives CDR1 SNHLY, CDR2 FYNNEI. V lost 6 bases and J lost 4; bases outside the gene matches: 4. The CDR3 extends over 13 amino acids. CDR3 region: CASSPTGGTEAFF. In nucleotides, the CDR3 is TGTGCCAGCAGCCCTACAGGGGGCACTGAAGCTTTCTTT. The full variable domain, rest sourced from reference TRBV2 and TRBJ1-1, is EPEVTQTPSHQVTQMGQEVILRCVPISNHLYFYWYRQILGQKVEFLVSFYNNEISEKSEIFDDQFSVERPDGSNFTLKIRSTKLEDSAMYFCASSPTGGTEAFFGQGTRLTVV.

This chain uses TRBV6-5 with TRBJ2-1; the D is unclear. Germline V CDR1 and CDR2: MNHEY, SVGAGI. Trimming took off 11 bases at V and 4 bases at J, with 12 bases between the two ends. The CDR3 is 12 amino acids. CDR3 coding DNA: TGTGCCGCCGGTCGGGTTTACAATGAGCAGTTCTTC. Translating gives CAAGRVYNEQFF.

The genes are TRBV5-6 and TRBJ1-2; D not resolved. CDR1 and CDR2 (germline): SGHDT, YYEEEE. Deletions cut 2 bases from V and 3 bases from J, with 20 bases between. The CDR3 contains 17 residues. This CDR3 is CASSFMPAGLDDYGYTF. CDR3 sequence (DNA): TGTGCCAGCAGCTTCATGCCTGCGGGCCTAGATGACTATGGCTACACCTTC.

This rearrangement joins TRBV5-1 to TRBJ2-2; TRBD2 is a possible D gene (6 bases). The V gene lost 4 bases and the J gene lost 7 bases, with 14 bases spanning the gap. Germline CDR1 and CDR2: SGHRS and YFSETQ. The CDR3 loop spans 14 amino acids. The chain's CDR3 is CASSPGGPGGELFF. CDR3 in DNA: TGCGCCAGCAGCCCCGGAGGGCCGGGCGGGGAGCTGTTTTTT.